The clone carrying this T cell receptor (beta chain) came up a few times. Antigen unknown. MiXCR, applied by TCRdb to the 5' RACE reads, yields one record per CDR3 protein. The sample records around 1.7 million distinct CDR3 sequences, under 35% being singletons. The data originate from a study of identical twins. General study results and limits: Compared with models, monozygotic twins showed more out-of-frame TCR alpha sharing. Carriage of fewer insertions was seen in abundant cord blood beta clonotypes, whereas memory repertoires showed none.

The CDR3 has 18 residues. Germline V CDR1 and CDR2: SGHVS, FNYEAQ. This chain uses TRBV7-6 with TRBJ2-1, with 8 bases lining up with TRBD2. The better agreement between TRBJ2-7 and the DNA end casts doubt on the J call. Sequenced sample: cord blood. The TCR was taken from a newborn girl in good health. CDR3 region: CASSLRGSGLDLPNEQYF. The CDR3 region has the DNA TGTGCCAGCAGCTTAAGGGGCTCGGGACTAGACCTTCCAAATGAGCAGTACTTC.